These T cell receptor beta chains were read from a single sample in a study of T cells after posttransplantation cyclophosphamide. The assay was immunoSEQ multiplex PCR, and TCRdb's table has in-frame clones only and misses some. In the table there are about 28,000 clones, roughly 90% of which are singletons. Sequencing was performed on PBMCs. The receptors were gathered from a middle-aged man. CDR3s include the opening cysteine and the closing phenylalanine or tryptophan. D genes are given only for firm matches. Size values are once, few and many counts, or a class for expanded clones, and some rows have none.

CDR3 protein	CDR3 DNA	J gene	V gene	clone size	D gene
CASSPHRGLTGELFF	TGTGCCAGCAGCCCCCACAGGGGCCTCACCGGGGAGCTGTTTTTT	TRBJ2-2	TRBV11-1	.	TRBD1
CASRDRVGANVLTF	TGTGCCAGCAGGGACAGGGTTGGGGCCAACGTCCTGACTTTC	TRBJ2-6	TRBV27	.	TRBD1
CASSVGQGWETQYF	TGTGCCAGCAGCGTAGGACAGGGGTGGGAGACCCAGTACTTC	TRBJ2-5	TRBV9	.	TRBD1
CASSFTYSSYNEQFF	TGTGCCAGCAGCTTTACGTATAGCTCCTACAATGAGCAGTTCTTC	TRBJ2-1	TRBV5-5	.	.
CASSIVGMGNQPQHF	TGTGCCAGTAGTATAGTCGGTATGGGCAATCAGCCCCAGCATTTT	TRBJ1-5	TRBV19	.	.
CASSPEHLNQPQHF	TGTGCCAGCTCACCCGAACACCTCAATCAGCCCCAGCATTTT	TRBJ1-5	TRBV18	.	.
CAWSEGIHYGYTF	TGTGCCTGGAGTGAGGGGATCCACTATGGCTACACCTTC	TRBJ1-2	TRBV30	.	.
CASMGLLAKNIQYF	TGTGCCAGCATGGGGCTACTAGCCAAAAACATTCAGTACTTC	TRBJ2-4	TRBV6-5	.	.
CASSLLGGRGTDTQYF	TGTGCCAGCAGTTTACTGGGGGGAAGGGGCACAGATACGCAGTATTTT	TRBJ2-3	TRBV28	.	.
CASSPFSGNTIYF	TGTGCCAGCAGCCCTTTCTCTGGAAACACCATATATTTT	TRBJ1-3	TRBV11-3	once	.
CASSLNGGGADTQYF	TGTGCCAGCAGCTTAAACGGGGGGGGAGCAGATACGCAGTATTTT	TRBJ2-3	TRBV7-3	.	TRBD2
CASSLSGDNEQFF	TGTGCCAGCAGCTTATCAGGGGATAATGAGCAGTTCTTC	TRBJ2-1	TRBV11-1	.	.
CASTGSYEQYF	TGTGCCAGCACCGGGTCCTACGAGCAGTACTTC	TRBJ2-7	TRBV2	.	.
CASSLERGGLETQYF	TGTGCCAGCAGCTTAGAAAGGGGAGGGCTAGAGACCCAGTACTTC	TRBJ2-5	TRBV7-3	.	TRBD2
CASSQDAGYGYRTEAFF	TGCGCCAGCAGCCAAGACGCAGGGTATGGATATAGGACTGAAGCTTTCTTT	TRBJ1-1	TRBV4-3	.	.
CASSLWGGANNEQFF	TGTGCCAGCAGCTTGTGGGGAGGGGCCAACAATGAGCAGTTCTTC	TRBJ2-1	TRBV7-9	.	TRBD2
CASSLQGIGAGANVLTF	TGCGCCAGCAGCTTGCAGGGGATAGGGGCTGGGGCCAACGTCCTGACTTTC	TRBJ2-6	TRBV5-1	.	.
CASRPGGSTDTQYF	TGTGCCAGCAGACCTGGCGGGAGTACAGATACGCAGTATTTT	TRBJ2-3	TRBV6-5	.	TRBD2
CATTTSGRYEQYF	TGTGCCACCACGACTAGCGGGAGGTACGAGCAGTACTTC	TRBJ2-7	TRBV28	.	TRBD2
CASSPKPGRGGEYEQFF	TGTGCCAGCAGCCCTAAACCTGGGAGGGGAGGGGAGTATGAGCAGTTCTTC	TRBJ2-1	TRBV5-6	.	TRBD2
CASSTGLAGGWAQYF	TGTGCCAGCAGCACGGGACTAGCGGGGGGGTGGGCCCAGTACTTC	TRBJ2-5	TRBV9	once	TRBD2
CASSLENSPLHF	TGTGCCAGCAGTCTAGAGAATTCACCCCTCCACTTT	TRBJ1-6	TRBV6-6	.	.
CASREGTPRGEQYF	TGTGCCAGCAGGGAGGGGACCCCAAGGGGAGAGCAGTACTTC	TRBJ2-5	TRBV28	.	.
CASSLAGMNGELFF	TGCGCCAGCAGCTTGGCGGGAATGAACGGGGAGCTGTTTTTT	TRBJ2-2	TRBV5-1	.	.
CAWSRGDRGGKLFF	TGTGCCTGGAGTAGAGGGGACAGGGGGGGAAAACTGTTTTTT	TRBJ1-4	TRBV30	.	TRBD1
CASGSSGRFTGELFF	TGTGCCAGCGGCTCTAGCGGGAGGTTTACCGGGGAGCTGTTTTTT	TRBJ2-2	TRBV7-9	.	TRBD2
CASSRTQQENTEAFF	TGTGCCAGCAGCCGGACACAACAGGAGAACACTGAAGCTTTCTTT	TRBJ1-1	TRBV7-2	.	.
CASSQEVTVGSWPQHF	TGTGCCAGCAGCCAAGAGGTGACCGTGGGGAGTTGGCCCCAGCATTTT	TRBJ1-5	TRBV4-2	once	.
CASSQRGGLKETQYF	TGTGCCAGCTCACAGCGGGGGGGCTTGAAAGAGACCCAGTACTTC	TRBJ2-5	TRBV18	.	TRBD2
CSVEDIGTGGAYGYTF	TGCAGCGTTGAAGATATAGGGACAGGGGGCGCCTATGGCTACACCTTC	TRBJ1-2	TRBV29-1	.	TRBD1
CASSLGTSGRAEETQYF	TGTGCCAGCAGCTTGGGGACTAGCGGGAGGGCCGAGGAGACCCAGTACTTC	TRBJ2-5	TRBV5-4	few	TRBD2
CASSLDGSSGNTIYF	TGCGCCAGCAGCCTTGACGGGAGCTCTGGAAACACCATATATTTT	TRBJ1-3	TRBV5-1	once	.
CASSLGAGVFSYEQYF	TGTGCCAGCAGCTTGGGGGCGGGAGTTTTCTCCTACGAGCAGTACTTC	TRBJ2-7	TRBV5-5	.	TRBD2
CAISETSDRVAFF	TGTGCCATCAGCGAGACCTCAGACAGGGTGGCTTTCTTT	TRBJ1-1	TRBV10-3	few	TRBD1
CASSLGSGNTDTQYF	TGTGCTAGCAGCTTAGGTAGCGGGAACACAGATACGCAGTATTTT	TRBJ2-3	TRBV7-7	.	TRBD2
CASSSQGLYGYTF	TGCGCCAGCAGTTCCCAGGGTCTGTACGGCTACACCTTC	TRBJ1-2	TRBV10-2	.	.
CAKVKPDQPQHF	TGTGCCAAAGTTAAGCCGGATCAGCCCCAGCATTTT	TRBJ1-5	TRBV10-3	.	.
CASSIGGKSYNEQFF	TGTGCCAGTAGTATTGGGGGGAAGTCCTACAATGAGCAGTTCTTC	TRBJ2-1	TRBV19	.	.
CASSFGIQETQYF	TGTGCCAGCAGCTTCGGTATCCAAGAGACCCAGTACTTC	TRBJ2-5	TRBV7-2	.	.
CASSHGQHNEQFF	TGTGCCAGCAGTCACGGACAGCACAATGAGCAGTTCTTC	TRBJ2-1	TRBV6-6	.	.
CASSSVPSDEQYF	TGTGCCAGCAGCTCCGTTCCTAGCGACGAGCAGTACTTC	TRBJ2-7	TRBV7-3	.	.
CASIVTGANYGYTF	TGTGCCAGCATCGTCACCGGAGCTAACTATGGCTACACCTTC	TRBJ1-2	TRBV6-1	.	.
CASSIIAGRNTGELFF	TGTGCCAGCAGTATTATAGCGGGAAGGAACACCGGGGAGCTGTTTTTT	TRBJ2-2	TRBV14	once	TRBD2